This T cell receptor (beta chain) was identified in a study of beta chain features in type 1 diabetes. As regards this clone: Its matching antigen is unknown.

The J segment lost 2 bases and the V segment lost 1 base, leaving 4 bases of the junction unmatched. The V gene's germline CDR1 is SEHNR and CDR2 FQNEAQ (reference sequence). The CDR3 contains 15 residues. Regarding the study as a whole: Shorter templates might be favored by PCR, and equally so in patients and in controls.

Reverse transcribing all isolated RNA meant expressed TCRB transcripts were sequenced. Profiling relied on immunoSEQ multiplex PCR, and the TCRdb table lists in-frame clones only, not all of them. Among about 250,000 clones listed, 14% were seen once. The material sequenced was naive CD4+ T cells from blood. The J gene is TRBJ1-2, the V gene TRBV7-9, with 7 bases that match TRBD1. This receptor was identified in a woman aged 40 to 55 in good health. This CDR3 is CASSLGPGQNYGYTF. The CDR3 DNA reads TGTGCCAGCAGCTTAGGACCGGGACAGAACTATGGCTACACCTTC.